Following are 19 T cell receptor beta chains from one sample sequenced in a study of OX40 agonist ivuxolimab in advanced cancers. The data were produced by immunoSEQ multiplex PCR, yet TCRdb's version contains in-frame clones alone and is incomplete. The sample has some 57,000 clones; approximately 81% are singletons. This material consisted of CD4+ or CD8+ T cells sorted from blood, taken in a trial of the OX40 agonist ivuxolimab. The receptors here all came from an adult with an advanced solid tumor such as melanoma, head and neck, liver or kidney cancer.

This clone was detected only once. The rearrangement links TRBV29-1 to TRBJ1-4; TRBD1 might be the D (5 bases). Germline assignment: CDR1 SQVTM and CDR2 ANQGSEA. The CDR3 contains 12 residues. V was clipped by 5 bases and J by 7 bases, with 11 bases between them. The CDR3 here is CSVYRKTEKLFF. The DNA for the CDR3 is TGCAGCGTTTACAGGAAGACTGAAAAACTGTTTTTT.

This clone showed up just a few times. V usage is TRBV5-1 and J usage is TRBJ2-3; D gene unclear. This CDR3 comprises 12 residues. V was shortened by 1 base and J by 4 bases, with 4 bases between the two germline ends. Germline-derived CDR1 and CDR2 are SGHRS and YFSETQ. As DNA, the CDR3 is TGCGCCAGCAGCTTGTTGGCAGATACGCAGTATTTT. Encoded protein: CASSLLADTQYF.

The table lists this clone with a count of one. This chain connects TRBV6-5 to TRBJ2-1, with D unclear. V was clipped by 5 bases and J by 7 bases, with 9 bases between them. Germline V lookup: CDR1 MNHEY, CDR2 SVGAGI. CDR3 length: 12 amino acids. CDR3 protein: CASSRTLNEQFF. For the CDR3, the DNA is TGTGCCAGCAGTCGAACTCTAAATGAGCAGTTCTTC.

This clone has just a few counts. The V and J genes are TRBV9 and TRBJ1-1, with no clear D. Germline CDR1 and CDR2: SGDLS and YYNGEE. The CDR3 runs 13 residues. V was pared by 4 bases and J by 3 bases, with 10 bases between. The CDR3 region is CASSPRLDTEAFF. The CDR3, as DNA: TGTGCCAGCAGCCCCAGACTGGACACTGAAGCTTTCTTT. The full variable domain, completed using reference TRBV9 and TRBJ1-1, is DSGVTQTPKHLITATGQRVTLRCSPRSGDLSVYWYQQSLDQGLQFLIQYYNGEERAKGNILERFSAQQFPDLHSELNLSSLELGDSALYFCASSPRLDTEAFFGQGTRLTVV.

The chain couples TRBV2 to TRBJ2-3; D not certain. CDR3 length: 14 residues. Germline V gene data show CDR1 as SNHLY and CDR2 as FYNNEI. V lost 4 bases and J lost 2, with 10 bases in between. The CDR3 DNA reads TGTGCCAGCAGTGTCTTGCGAGACACAGATACGCAGTATTTT. Protein sequence: CASSVLRDTDTQYF.

This sequence joins TRBV5-5 and TRBJ1-6, with D possibly TRBD1 on 6 matching bases. From germline, CDR1 is SGHKS and CDR2 YYEKEE (reference sequence). This CDR3 is built from 14 residues. Between the trimmed V and J ends, which lost 0 bases and 7 bases, there was a span of 8 bases. The CDR3 region has the DNA TGTGCCAGCAGCTTGGGCGGACAGAATTCACCCCTCCACTTT. Translated: CASSLGGQNSPLHF.

The chain carries TRBV2 and TRBJ1-1; D ambiguous. Germline lookup yields CDR1 SNHLY and CDR2 FYNNEI. This CDR3 comprises 14 residues. Trimming removed 6 bases at V and 1 base at J, with 12 bases between. The DNA for the CDR3 is TGTGCCAGCAGGACACCTGACAAGAACACTGAAGCTTTCTTT. This sequence encodes CASRTPDKNTEAFF.

The V and J genes are TRBV4-3 and TRBJ2-1; 8 bases line up with TRBD2. The V gene end was trimmed by 2 bases and the J gene end by 4 bases; junction bases not matched to a gene: 7. Germline CDR1 and CDR2: LGHNA and YSLEER. The CDR3 has 16 residues. The CDR3 spells CASSQTIAGFYNEQFF. As DNA, the CDR3 is TGCGCCAGCAGCCAAACAATAGCGGGGTTTTACAATGAGCAGTTCTTC.

This clone was seen just once. The rearrangement links TRBV5-6 to TRBJ1-4, with D possibly TRBD1 on 5 matching bases. V dropped 2 bases and J dropped 3 bases, with 11 bases sitting between them. The CDR3 consists of 15 residues. Germline V lookup: CDR1 SGHDT, CDR2 YYEEEE. CDR3 amino acids: CASSFVGGSNEKLFF. The CDR3 bases are TGTGCCAGCAGCTTTGTTGGGGGTTCTAATGAAAAACTGTTTTTT.

The rearrangement joins TRBV19 to TRBJ2-7; possible D gene TRBD1, 6 bases. The CDR3 is 14 residues long. The V end lost 6 bases, the J end lost 5 bases, and 17 bases lay between the germline ends. Germline V CDR1 and CDR2: LNHDA, SQIVND (reference sequence). For the CDR3, the DNA is TGTGCCAGTAGATCTCGACAGGAGGAGAACGAGCAGTACTTC. This translates into CASRSRQEENEQYF.

The chain combines TRBV19 with TRBJ1-6; D is unclear. Per the germline V gene, CDR1 is LNHDA and CDR2 is SQIVND (reference sequence). V was cut by 7 bases and J by 1 base, with 8 bases left in between. CDR3 length: 14 amino acids. CDR3 protein: CASNMGSYNSPLHF. As DNA, the CDR3 is TGTGCCAGTAATATGGGGTCCTATAATTCACCCCTCCACTTT.

This chain links TRBV10-3 with TRBJ2-3, with 9 positions matching TRBD2. Germline V gene data show CDR1 as ENHRY and CDR2 as SYGVKD. The CDR3 spans 12 residues. J gave up 13 bases and V 5 bases, and 7 bases lay outside the gene matches. DNA for the CDR3: TGTGCCATCAGTCCCCGGGGACTAGCAAAGTATTTT. This translates into CAISPRGLAKYF.

This chain joins TRBV7-2 and TRBJ1-5, with D possibly being TRBD1 (6 bases). This CDR3 comprises 15 residues. CDR1 and CDR2 (germline): SGHTA, FQGNSA. V was cut by 3 bases and J by 4 bases, with 13 bases left in between. In DNA, the CDR3 is TGTGCCAGCAGCTTGCCGGGGGCGAATAATCAGCCCCAGCATTTT. It translates to CASSLPGANNQPQHF.

The J gene is TRBJ2-7, the V gene TRBV7-2; D call uncertain. With 5 bases removed from V and 0 bases from J, the gap between germline ends came to 14 bases. This CDR3 region has 15 residues. Per germline, CDR1 SGHTA and CDR2 FQGNSA. CDR3 DNA sequence: TGTGCCAGCAGCCAGTCAACTTTGAGCTCCTACGAGCAGTACTTC. As protein: CASSQSTLSSYEQYF. Together with reference TRBV7-2 and TRBJ2-7, the CDR3 gives the full variable domain: GAGVSQSPSNKVTEKGKDVELRCDPISGHTALYWYRQSLGQGLEFLIYFQGNSAPDKSGLPSDRFSAERTGGSVSTLTIQRTQQEDSAVYLCASSQSTLSSYEQYFGPGTRLTVT.

The V and J genes are TRBV27 and TRBJ2-7; the match to TRBD2 covers 12 bases. This CDR3 has 17 amino acids. The V and J ends lost 7 bases and 1 base, in that order; junction bases with no gene match: 11. Looked up from germline, CDR1 is MNHEY and CDR2 is SMNVEV (reference sequence). CDR3 coding DNA: TGTGCCAGCATGGGACTAGCGGGCCCGAGGGGTTCCTACGAGCAGTACTTC. It specifies CASMGLAGPRGSYEQYF.

This chain connects TRBV5-4 to TRBJ2-7; possibly TRBD1 for D (6 bases). The V gene's germline CDR1 is SGHNT and CDR2 YYREEE (reference sequence). The CDR3 totals 13 residues. V shed 3 bases and J shed 3 bases, with 10 bases lying between them. DNA of the CDR3: TGTGCCAGCAGCTCAGGGGCTAGCTACGAGCAGTACTTC. This translates into CASSSGASYEQYF.

This chain uses TRBV19 with TRBJ2-3; 9 nucleotides match TRBD1. Germline CDR1 is LNHDA and CDR2 is SQIVND (reference sequence). The CDR3 runs 15 residues. The V segment lost 4 bases and the J segment 5 bases; nucleotides outside the gene matches: 7. The CDR3 bases are TGTGCCAGTAGTACCTACAGGGGGCAAGGAGATACGCAGTATTTT. Its translation: CASSTYRGQGDTQYF.

The chain uses TRBV9 and TRBJ1-1; 7 bases match TRBD1. The CDR3 runs 14 residues. CDR1 SGDLS and CDR2 YYNGEE come from the germline V gene. V trimming: 0 bases; J trimming: 4 bases; junction bases outside the gene matches: 3. CDR3 coding DNA: TGTGCCAGCAGCGTAGTCCAGGGGGGCACTGAAGCTTTCTTT. Its translation: CASSVVQGGTEAFF.

This chain connects TRBV30 to TRBJ1-2; D possibly corresponds to TRBD1 (6 bases). V was clipped by 4 bases and J by 11 bases, with 23 bases between them. CDR3 length: 14 amino acids. CDR1 is GTSNPN and CDR2 is SVGIG in the germline V gene (reference sequence). CDR3: CAWTYLRTALGYTF. CDR3 nucleotides: TGTGCCTGGACTTACCTCCGGACAGCTTTGGGTTACACCTTC.